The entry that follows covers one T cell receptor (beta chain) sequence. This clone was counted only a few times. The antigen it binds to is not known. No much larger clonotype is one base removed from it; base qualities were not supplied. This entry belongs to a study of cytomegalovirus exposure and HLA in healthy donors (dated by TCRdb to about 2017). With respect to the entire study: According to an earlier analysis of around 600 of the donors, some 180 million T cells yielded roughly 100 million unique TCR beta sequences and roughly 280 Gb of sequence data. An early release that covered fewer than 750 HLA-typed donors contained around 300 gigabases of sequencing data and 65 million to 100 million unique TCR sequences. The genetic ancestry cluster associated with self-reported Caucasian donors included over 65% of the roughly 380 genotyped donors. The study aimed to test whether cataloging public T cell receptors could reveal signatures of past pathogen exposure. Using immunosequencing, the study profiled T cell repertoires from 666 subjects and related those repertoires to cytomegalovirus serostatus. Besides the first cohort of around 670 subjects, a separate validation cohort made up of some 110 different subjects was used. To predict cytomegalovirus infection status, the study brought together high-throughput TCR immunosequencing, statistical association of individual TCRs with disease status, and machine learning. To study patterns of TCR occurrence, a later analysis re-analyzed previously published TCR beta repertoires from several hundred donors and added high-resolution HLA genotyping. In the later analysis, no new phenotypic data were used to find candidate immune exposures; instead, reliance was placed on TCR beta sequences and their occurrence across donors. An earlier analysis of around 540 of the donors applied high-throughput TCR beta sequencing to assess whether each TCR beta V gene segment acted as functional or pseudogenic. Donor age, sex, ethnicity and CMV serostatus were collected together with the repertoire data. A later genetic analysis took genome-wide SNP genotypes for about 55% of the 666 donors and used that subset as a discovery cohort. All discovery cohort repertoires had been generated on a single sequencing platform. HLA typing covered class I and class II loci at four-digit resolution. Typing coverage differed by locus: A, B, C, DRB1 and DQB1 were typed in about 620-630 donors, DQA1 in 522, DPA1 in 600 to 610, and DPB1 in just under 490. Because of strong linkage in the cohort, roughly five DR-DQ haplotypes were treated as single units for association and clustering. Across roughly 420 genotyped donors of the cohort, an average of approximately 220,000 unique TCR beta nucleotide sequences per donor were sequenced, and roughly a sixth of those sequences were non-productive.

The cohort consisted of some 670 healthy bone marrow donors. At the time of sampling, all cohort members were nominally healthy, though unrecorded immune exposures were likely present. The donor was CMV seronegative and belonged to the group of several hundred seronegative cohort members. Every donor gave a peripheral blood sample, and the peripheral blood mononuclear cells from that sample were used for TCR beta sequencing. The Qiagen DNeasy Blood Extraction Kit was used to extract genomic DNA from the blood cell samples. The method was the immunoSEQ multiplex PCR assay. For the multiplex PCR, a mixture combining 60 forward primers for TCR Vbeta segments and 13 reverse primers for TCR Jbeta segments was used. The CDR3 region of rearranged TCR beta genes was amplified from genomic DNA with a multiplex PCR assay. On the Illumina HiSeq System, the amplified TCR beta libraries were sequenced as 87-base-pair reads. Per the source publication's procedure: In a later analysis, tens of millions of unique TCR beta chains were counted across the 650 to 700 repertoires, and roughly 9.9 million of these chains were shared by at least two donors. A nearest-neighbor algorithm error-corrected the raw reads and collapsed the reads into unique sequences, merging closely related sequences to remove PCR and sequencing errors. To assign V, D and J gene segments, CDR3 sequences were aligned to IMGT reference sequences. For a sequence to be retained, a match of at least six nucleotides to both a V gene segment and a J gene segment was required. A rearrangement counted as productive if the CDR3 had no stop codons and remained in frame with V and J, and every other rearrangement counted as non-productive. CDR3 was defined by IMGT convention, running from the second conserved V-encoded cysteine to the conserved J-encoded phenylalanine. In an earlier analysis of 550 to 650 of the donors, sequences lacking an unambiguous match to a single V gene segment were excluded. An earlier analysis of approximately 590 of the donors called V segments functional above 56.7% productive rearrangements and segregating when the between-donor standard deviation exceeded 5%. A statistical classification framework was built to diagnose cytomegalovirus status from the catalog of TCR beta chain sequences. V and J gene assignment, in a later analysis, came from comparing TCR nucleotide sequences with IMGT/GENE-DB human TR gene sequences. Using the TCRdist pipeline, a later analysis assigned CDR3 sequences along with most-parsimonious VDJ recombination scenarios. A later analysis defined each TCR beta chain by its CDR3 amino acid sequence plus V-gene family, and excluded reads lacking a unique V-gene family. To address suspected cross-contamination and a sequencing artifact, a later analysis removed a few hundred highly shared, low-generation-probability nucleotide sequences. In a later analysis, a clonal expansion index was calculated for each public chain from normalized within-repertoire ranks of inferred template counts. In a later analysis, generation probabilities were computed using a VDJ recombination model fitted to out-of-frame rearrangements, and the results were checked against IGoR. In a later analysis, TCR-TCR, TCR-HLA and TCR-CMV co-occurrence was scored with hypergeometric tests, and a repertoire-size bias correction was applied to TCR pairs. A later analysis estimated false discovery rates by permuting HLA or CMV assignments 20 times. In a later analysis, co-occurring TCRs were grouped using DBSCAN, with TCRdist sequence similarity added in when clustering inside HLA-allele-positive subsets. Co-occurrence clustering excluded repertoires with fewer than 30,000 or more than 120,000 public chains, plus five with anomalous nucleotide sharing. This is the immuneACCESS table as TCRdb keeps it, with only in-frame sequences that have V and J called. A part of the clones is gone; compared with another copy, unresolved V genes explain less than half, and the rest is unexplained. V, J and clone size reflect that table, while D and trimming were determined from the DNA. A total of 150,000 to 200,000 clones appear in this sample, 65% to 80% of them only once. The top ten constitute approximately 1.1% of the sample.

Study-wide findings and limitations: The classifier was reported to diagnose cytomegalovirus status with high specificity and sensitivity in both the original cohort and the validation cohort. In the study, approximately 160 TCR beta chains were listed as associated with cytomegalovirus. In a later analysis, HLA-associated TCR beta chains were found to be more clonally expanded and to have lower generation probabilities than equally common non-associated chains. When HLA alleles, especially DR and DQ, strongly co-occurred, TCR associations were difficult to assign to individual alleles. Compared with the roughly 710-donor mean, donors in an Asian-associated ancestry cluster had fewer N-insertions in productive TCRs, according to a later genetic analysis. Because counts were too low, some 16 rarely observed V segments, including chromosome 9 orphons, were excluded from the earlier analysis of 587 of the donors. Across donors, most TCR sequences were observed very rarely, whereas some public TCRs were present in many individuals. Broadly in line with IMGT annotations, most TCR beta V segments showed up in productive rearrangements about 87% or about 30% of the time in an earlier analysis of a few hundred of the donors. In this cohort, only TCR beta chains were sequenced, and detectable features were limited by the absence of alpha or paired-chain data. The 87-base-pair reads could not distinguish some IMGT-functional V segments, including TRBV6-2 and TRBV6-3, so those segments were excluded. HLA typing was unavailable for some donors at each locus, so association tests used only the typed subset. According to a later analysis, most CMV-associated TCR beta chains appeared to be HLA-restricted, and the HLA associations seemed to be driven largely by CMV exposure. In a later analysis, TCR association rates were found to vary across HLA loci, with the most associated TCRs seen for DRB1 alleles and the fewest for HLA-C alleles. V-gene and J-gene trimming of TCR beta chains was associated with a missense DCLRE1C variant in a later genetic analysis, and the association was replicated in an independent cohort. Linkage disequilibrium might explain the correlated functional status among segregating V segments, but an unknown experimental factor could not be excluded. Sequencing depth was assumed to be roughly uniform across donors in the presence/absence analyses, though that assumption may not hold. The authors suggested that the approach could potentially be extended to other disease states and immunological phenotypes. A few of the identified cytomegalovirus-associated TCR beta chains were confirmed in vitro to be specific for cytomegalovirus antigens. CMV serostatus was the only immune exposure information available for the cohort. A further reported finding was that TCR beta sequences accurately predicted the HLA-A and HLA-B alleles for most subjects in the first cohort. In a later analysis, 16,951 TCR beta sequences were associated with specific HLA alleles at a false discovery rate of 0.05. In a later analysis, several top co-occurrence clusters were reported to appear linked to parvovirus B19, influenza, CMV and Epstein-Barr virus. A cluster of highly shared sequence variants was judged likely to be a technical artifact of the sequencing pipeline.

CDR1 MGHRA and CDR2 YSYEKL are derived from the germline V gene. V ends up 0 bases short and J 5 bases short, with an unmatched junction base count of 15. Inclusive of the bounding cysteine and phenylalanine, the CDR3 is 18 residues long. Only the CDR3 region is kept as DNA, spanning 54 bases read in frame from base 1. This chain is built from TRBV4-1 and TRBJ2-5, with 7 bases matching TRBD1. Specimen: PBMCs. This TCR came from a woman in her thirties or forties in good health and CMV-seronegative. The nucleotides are TGCGCCAGCAGCCAAGAACTGGGTTTAGGGGGCGAAGGGGAGACCCAGTACTTC. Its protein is CASSQELGLGGEGETQYF.